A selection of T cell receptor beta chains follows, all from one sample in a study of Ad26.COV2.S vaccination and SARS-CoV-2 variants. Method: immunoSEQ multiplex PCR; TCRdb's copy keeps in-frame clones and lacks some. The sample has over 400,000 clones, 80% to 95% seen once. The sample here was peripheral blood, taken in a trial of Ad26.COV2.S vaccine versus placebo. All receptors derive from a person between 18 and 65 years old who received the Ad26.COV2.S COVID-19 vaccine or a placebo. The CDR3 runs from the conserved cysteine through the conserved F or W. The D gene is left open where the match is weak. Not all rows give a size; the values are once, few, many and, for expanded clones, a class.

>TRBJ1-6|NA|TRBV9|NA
TGTGCCAGCAGCGGCGGGGGAGGGACTTCACCCCTCCACTTT
CASSGGGGTSPLHF
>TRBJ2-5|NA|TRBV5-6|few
TGTGCCAGCAGCTTAGTTCGCGGAGCCACGGTAGGGACCCAGTACTTC
CASSLVRGATVGTQYF
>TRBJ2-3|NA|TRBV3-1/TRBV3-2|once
TGTGCCAGCAGCCAAGAATTCACCCGCGCAGATACGCAGTATTTT
CASSQEFTRADTQYF
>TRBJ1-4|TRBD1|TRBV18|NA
TGTGCCAGCTCACTTTCATCCGGGACAGGTTCCAATGAAAAACTGTTTTTT
CASSLSSGTGSNEKLFF
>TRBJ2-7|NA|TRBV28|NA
TGTGCCAGCAGGAAAGGAGGGGGTTACTACGAGCAGTACTTC
CASRKGGGYYEQYF
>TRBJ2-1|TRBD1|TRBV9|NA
TGTGCCAGCAGCGTCCGGGACAGGGGCCTGGATGAGCAGTTCTTC
CASSVRDRGLDEQFF
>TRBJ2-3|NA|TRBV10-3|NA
TGTGCCACCGGGCCGGATACGCAGTATTTT
CATGPDTQYF
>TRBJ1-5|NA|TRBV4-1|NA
TGCGCCAGCAGCCAAGGGCGAAATCAGCCCCAGCATTTT
CASSQGRNQPQHF
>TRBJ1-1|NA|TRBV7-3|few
TGTGCCAGCAGCCAGGCCATGAACACTGAAGCTTTCTTT
CASSQAMNTEAFF
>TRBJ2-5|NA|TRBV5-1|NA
TGCGCCAGCAGCGGGGGTGGTTGGGGACAAGAGACCCAGTACTTC
CASSGGGWGQETQYF
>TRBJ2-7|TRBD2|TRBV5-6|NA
TGTGCCAGCAGCCAGAGCGGGACTGCCTACGAGCAGTACTTC
CASSQSGTAYEQYF
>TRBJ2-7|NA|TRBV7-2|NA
TGTGCCAGCAGCTTAGACTCGGCAGGGTGGTACGAGCAGTACTTC
CASSLDSAGWYEQYF
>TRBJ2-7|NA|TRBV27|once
TGTGCCAGCAGCAAGACCGACTACGAGCAGTACTTC
CASSKTDYEQYF
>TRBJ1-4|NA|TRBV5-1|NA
TGCGCCAGCAGCTTGGTAGCAGCTAATGAAAAACTGTTTTTT
CASSLVAANEKLFF
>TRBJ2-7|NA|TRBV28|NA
TGTGCCAGCAGTTTAGCAGGGCCCTACGAGCAGTACTTC
CASSLAGPYEQYF
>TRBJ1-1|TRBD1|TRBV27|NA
TGTGCCAGCAGTTTGGGCAGGGGGTATACTGAAGCTTTCTTT
CASSLGRGYTEAFF
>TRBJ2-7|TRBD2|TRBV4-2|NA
TGTGCCAGCAGCCAAGGGGGACTAGCGGGAGCCTACGAGCAGTACTTC
CASSQGGLAGAYEQYF
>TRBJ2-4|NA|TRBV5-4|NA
TGTGCCAGCAGCTTGCGCAGGGCCATAGCCAAAAACATTCAGTACTTC
CASSLRRAIAKNIQYF